These 24 T cell receptor beta chains originate from one sample sequenced in a study of graft-versus-host responses after intestinal transplantation. The antigens of these receptors remain unknown. This table comes from immunoSEQ multiplex PCR, and its TCRdb copy is limited to in-frame clones, with some not included. The sample lists about 89,000 clones; roughly 90% were seen once. The source was unstimulated CD4+ T cells sorted from spleen or lymph node cells, collected before intestinal transplant. These receptors all stem from a human donor who received an intestinal transplant.

This clone came up once. The J gene is TRBJ2-7, the V gene TRBV18; D might be TRBD2 (6 bases). In germline, CDR1 is KGHSH, CDR2 LQKENI. There are 15 residues in the CDR3. The ends were cut back, 2 bases at V and 0 bases at J, with 11 bases in the middle. The CDR3 protein is CASSPGQGGSYEQYF. The CDR3 bases are TGTGCCAGCTCACCAGGGCAGGGAGGCTCCTACGAGCAGTACTTC.

The CDR3 coding sequence is TGCGCCAGCAGTGAGTTGAGTGACTATGGCTACACCTTC. Protein product: CASSELSDYGYTF. This chain links TRBV10-2 with TRBJ1-2; the D is unclear. This CDR3 is 13 amino acids long. V was clipped by 1 base and J by 3 bases, with 6 bases between them. Germline V CDR1 and CDR2: WSHSY, SAAADI.

V gene TRBV18 combines with J gene TRBJ1-2; no clear D. V lost 0 bases and J 3 bases, leaving 5 bases between the germline ends. The CDR3 runs to 13 residues. In germline, CDR1 is KGHSH, CDR2 LQKENI. The CDR3 region has the DNA TGTGCCAGCTCACCACCAGGAGACTATGGCTACACCTTC. Translating gives CASSPPGDYGYTF.

The chain is built from TRBV7-8 and TRBJ2-7; 10 nucleotides agree with TRBD1. Germline V CDR1 and CDR2: SGHVS, FQNEAQ. Trimming cost V 0 bases and J 4 bases; bases outside gene matches: 0. CDR3 length: 14 residues. The CDR3 protein is CASSLADRGYEQYF. DNA for the CDR3: TGTGCCAGCAGCTTAGCGGACAGGGGGTACGAGCAGTACTTC.

The chain employs TRBV5-1 and TRBJ2-7, with TRBD2 matching over 12 bases. The germline CDR1 and CDR2 sequences are SGHRS and YFSETQ. The CDR3 is 16 residues long. Losses at the gene ends were 6 bases for V and 2 bases for J; bases not matched to a gene: 9. The CDR3 coding sequence is TGCGCCAGCAACACACTAGCGGGAGGAGTAGCCTACGAGCAGTACTTC. It codes for CASNTLAGGVAYEQYF.

The V call is TRBV7-2, the J call TRBJ1-1; 11 bases are a match to TRBD1. CDR3 length: 15 residues. Unmatched junction bases numbered 4, after V lost 3 bases and J lost 4 bases. Germline CDR1 SGHTA, CDR2 FQGNSA. CDR3 in DNA: TGTGCCAGCAGCTTCCGGGACAGGGGGAGCACTGAAGCTTTCTTT. Translated, it gives CASSFRDRGSTEAFF.

The V and J genes are TRBV5-1 and TRBJ1-4; D remains ambiguous. The CDR3 runs to 14 residues. Trimming removed 2 bases from V and 2 bases from J, with 7 bases in between. Germline loops: CDR1 SGHRS, CDR2 YFSETQ. The CDR3 DNA is TGCGCCAGCAGCTTCGGGCCTACTAATGAAAAACTGTTTTTT. This gives the protein CASSFGPTNEKLFF. Using reference TRBV5-1 and TRBJ1-4 for the parts outside the CDR3, the full variable domain is KAGVTQTPRYLIKTRGQQVTLSCSPISGHRSVSWYQQTPGQGLQFLFEYFSETQRNKGNFPGRFSGRQFSNSRSEMNVSTLELGDSALYLCASSFGPTNEKLFFGSGTQLSVL.

J is TRBJ2-5 and V is TRBV25-1; 9 nucleotides line up with TRBD1. The germline CDR1 and CDR2 sequences are MGHDK and SYGVNS. The junction had 10 bases not matched to a gene; V was cut back by 3 bases and J by 5 bases. This CDR3 contains 16 residues. CDR3 DNA sequence: TGTGCCAGCAGTGACTCGACAGGGGGGATTCAGGAGACCCAGTACTTC. Amino acid sequence: CASSDSTGGIQETQYF. The variable domain in full, with the rest retrieved from reference TRBV25-1 and TRBJ2-5, is EADIYQTPRYLVIGTGKKITLECSQTMGHDKMYWYQQDPGMELHLIHYSYGVNSTEKGDLSSESTVSRIRTEHFPLTLESARPSHTSQYLCASSDSTGGIQETQYFGPGTRLLVL.

This clone was counted a few times. The chain links TRBV10-3 to TRBJ1-1; 11 bases are a match to TRBD1. Germline V gene sequence: CDR1 ENHRY, CDR2 SYGVKD. This CDR3 region has 16 residues. V was pared by 1 base and J by 4 bases, with 5 bases of the junction left unmatched. The CDR3 coding sequence is TGTGCCATCAGTGAGTGGACAGGGGGCTGGGCCACTGAAGCTTTCTTT. The encoded protein is CAISEWTGGWATEAFF.

This chain connects TRBV9 to TRBJ2-2; D is undetermined. This CDR3 spans 13 amino acids. V was trimmed by 1 base and J by 5 bases, leaving 6 bases between them. Germline CDR1 is SGDLS and CDR2 is YYNGEE. CDR3 in DNA: TGTGCCAGCAGCGTAATTAAGACCGGGGAGCTGTTTTTT. Protein product: CASSVIKTGELFF.

This chain uses TRBV9 with TRBJ1-2; a possible D gene is TRBD1 (6 bases). This CDR3 region has 15 residues. Trimming took off 0 bases at V and 3 bases at J, with 12 bases between the two ends. Per germline, CDR1 SGDLS and CDR2 YYNGEE. The DNA for the CDR3 is TGTGCCAGCAGCGTAGTAACGGGGGCGGACTATGGCTACACCTTC. Translated: CASSVVTGADYGYTF.

The CDR3 DNA reads as TGTGCCAGCAGTTACAGACAGGTCAGCTCCTACGAGCAGTACTTC. Translated: CASSYRQVSSYEQYF. The rearrangement joins TRBV6-5 to TRBJ2-7; weak D call: TRBD1 (6 bases). The CDR3 extends over 15 amino acids. V was clipped by 2 bases and J by 0 bases, with 11 bases between them. Germline V gene data show CDR1 as MNHEY and CDR2 as SVGAGI.

The rearrangement links TRBV6-5 to TRBJ2-7, with TRBD1 identical over 7 bases. The V and J ends lost 8 bases and 1 base, in that order; junction bases with no gene match: 5. Germline lookup yields CDR1 MNHEY and CDR2 SVGAGI. This CDR3 has 13 amino acids. Here the CDR3 reads CASRDRLSYEQYF. In DNA, the CDR3 is TGTGCCAGCCGGGACAGACTGTCCTACGAGCAGTACTTC.

This chain connects TRBV4-2 to TRBJ2-7; perhaps TRBD2 as D (5 bases). Trimming shortened V by 0 bases and J by 0 bases, and 9 bases separated the two germline ends. Per germline, CDR1 LGHNA and CDR2 YNFKEQ. The CDR3 totals 15 residues. This chain's CDR3 is CASSQERSGSYEQYF. The CDR3 DNA is TGTGCCAGCAGCCAAGAGAGGAGCGGCTCCTACGAGCAGTACTTC.

V usage is TRBV6-5 and J usage is TRBJ2-3; D gene unclear. Trimming left V 8 bases short and J 5 bases short, with 14 bases between. This CDR3 comprises 13 residues. Germline CDR1 and CDR2: MNHEY and SVGAGI. The CDR3, as DNA: TGTGCCAGCTCCGTCCAACTCGGAGATACGCAGTATTTT. Protein product: CASSVQLGDTQYF.

Only a few counts were recorded for this clone. J is TRBJ2-4 and V is TRBV15, with D maybe TRBD1 (5 bases). Germline V gives CDR1 LNHNV, CDR2 YYDKDF (reference sequence). The CDR3 consists of 15 residues. V lost 0 bases and J lost 5, with 11 bases in between. CDR3 residues: CATSRDRARENIQYF. The DNA of the CDR3 is TGTGCCACCAGCAGAGATCGGGCCAGGGAAAACATTCAGTACTTC.

The chain uses TRBV30 and TRBJ1-1; a possible D gene is TRBD1 (6 bases). Germline V lookup: CDR1 GTSNPN, CDR2 SVGIG (reference sequence). The CDR3 covers 17 residues. Trimming shortened V by 3 bases and J by 3 bases, and 23 bases separated the two germline ends. The CDR3 reads CAWRRGLIGGLDTEAFF. The DNA for the CDR3 is TGTGCCTGGAGGCGGGGGTTGATAGGGGGACTGGACACTGAAGCTTTCTTT.

In this sample, this clone turned up a few times. The rearrangement joins TRBV10-3 to TRBJ1-4; no firm D call. Trimming left V 6 bases short and J 4 bases short, with 9 bases between. CDR1 ENHRY and CDR2 SYGVKD come from the germline V gene. The CDR3 has 13 residues. The CDR3 DNA is TGTGCCATCAGCCGGGCCAATAATGAAAAACTGTTTTTT. Encoded protein: CAISRANNEKLFF.

This chain joins TRBV23-1 and TRBJ2-7, with 7 nucleotides matching TRBD1. TRBV23-1 is sorted into the ORF group, with uncertain function. J was trimmed by 2 bases and V by 7 bases; bases with no gene match: 14. CDR3 length: 16 residues. The CDR3 nucleotides are TGCGCCAGCAACTCTAGGAAGGAAGGGGGCACCTACGAGCAGTACTTC. As protein: CASNSRKEGGTYEQYF.

V and J are TRBV5-1 and TRBJ2-5; no definite D call. The CDR3 is made up of 13 amino acids. V lost 3 bases and J lost 3, with 9 bases in between. Germline V lookup: CDR1 SGHRS, CDR2 YFSETQ. In DNA form, the CDR3 reads TGCGCCAGCAGCTCCCGTCTGAAAGAGACCCAGTACTTC. It is translated as CASSSRLKETQYF.

This chain joins TRBV5-1 and TRBJ2-1; D not resolved. V lost 2 bases, J lost 8 bases, and 8 bases lay in between. Per the germline V gene, CDR1 is SGHRS and CDR2 is YFSETQ. The CDR3 contains 12 residues. The CDR3 region has the DNA TGCGCCAGCAGCTTAAAGAGCTATGAGCAGTTCTTC. Translation: CASSLKSYEQFF. Filled out from reference TRBV5-1 and TRBJ2-1, the complete variable domain reads KAGVTQTPRYLIKTRGQQVTLSCSPISGHRSVSWYQQTPGQGLQFLFEYFSETQRNKGNFPGRFSGRQFSNSRSEMNVSTLELGDSALYLCASSLKSYEQFFGPGTRLTVL.

The CDR3 region is CAIRGQGVRYGYTF. In DNA form, the CDR3 reads TGTGCCATCAGGGGACAGGGGGTACGCTATGGCTACACCTTC. This chain uses TRBV10-3 with TRBJ1-2, with 11 bases matching TRBD1. V lost 6 bases, J lost 4 bases, and 4 bases stayed unmatched. Germline V gene data show CDR1 as ENHRY and CDR2 as SYGVKD. The CDR3 runs 14 residues.

The rearrangement links TRBV7-9 to TRBJ2-7; perhaps TRBD1 as D (5 bases). V shed 8 bases and J shed 1 base, with 15 bases lying between them. CDR3 length equals 14 residues. Germline-derived CDR1 and CDR2 are SEHNR and FQNEAQ (reference sequence). CDR3 nucleotide sequence: TGTGCCAGCGGCCGTCAGGGCGGTTCCTACGAGCAGTACTTC. Translation gives CASGRQGGSYEQYF. The full variable domain, its missing parts supplied by reference TRBV7-9 and TRBJ2-7, is DTGVSQNPRHKITKRGQNVTFRCDPISEHNRLYWYRQTLGQGPEFLTYFQNEAQLEKSRLLSDRFSAERPKGSFSTLEIQRTEQGDSAMYLCASGRQGGSYEQYFGPGTRLTVT.

The chain has TRBV6-1 and TRBJ2-5, with 9 bases matching TRBD2. The trim removed 6 bases at V and 5 bases at J, leaving 10 bases unmatched. There are 15 residues in the CDR3. Germline V gives CDR1 MNHNS, CDR2 SASEGT. CDR3: CASRPSGITAETQYF. The CDR3 nucleotides are TGTGCCAGCAGACCTAGCGGGATTACTGCGGAGACCCAGTACTTC.